What follows are 20 T cell receptor beta chains derived from one specimen sequenced in a study of blood T cell repertoires in COVID-19. Clones were sequenced by immunoSEQ multiplex PCR, and TCRdb holds only the in-frame ones, with some missing. The profile covers 100,000 or so clones, with around 92% appearing a single time and 5% to 6% taken by the ten largest. Material: peripheral blood. All receptors come from a man aged 45 to 65 with active COVID-19.

The V and J genes are TRBV19 and TRBJ2-2; weak D call: TRBD2 (5 bases). This CDR3 region has 15 residues. Germline values: CDR1 LNHDA, CDR2 SQIVND (reference sequence). Trimming shortened V by 5 bases and J by 6 bases, and 16 bases separated the two germline ends. DNA for the CDR3: TGTGCCAGTAGTGGGGTTCGGGGTCAGGCCGGGGAGCTGTTTTTT. It translates to CASSGVRGQAGELFF.

The chain joins TRBV7-9 to TRBJ2-7; D perhaps matches TRBD1 (6 bases). V was cut by 4 bases and J by 4 bases, with 14 bases left in between. CDR1 SEHNR and CDR2 FQNEAQ come from the germline V gene (reference sequence). This CDR3 is built from 14 residues. CDR3 coding DNA: TGTGCCAGCAGCTCCAACAGGGCTGGGTACGAGCAGTACTTC. This gives the protein CASSSNRAGYEQYF.

J is TRBJ1-1 and V is TRBV2; 8 nucleotides align to TRBD1. Germline V gene data show CDR1 as SNHLY and CDR2 as FYNNEI. The CDR3 runs 15 residues. The ends lost 8 bases at V and 0 bases at J; junction bases unmatched: 8. For the CDR3, the DNA is TGTGCCAGCTCCTTGGACAGGGCATTGAACACTGAAGCTTTCTTT. Encoded protein: CASSLDRALNTEAFF.

This chain uses TRBV25-1 with TRBJ1-3; perhaps TRBD1 as D (5 bases). CDR3 length: 15 residues. V was cut by 0 bases and J by 2 bases, with 8 bases left in between. The V gene's germline CDR1 is MGHDK and CDR2 SYGVNS. The CDR3 DNA is TGTGCCAGCAGTGAATACGGCAGGGCTGGAAACACCATATATTTT. Encoded protein: CASSEYGRAGNTIYF.

This clone was counted once. The chain recombines TRBV19 with TRBJ1-5; 8 bases match TRBD1. The CDR3 runs 15 residues. Trimming cost V 7 bases and J 4 bases; bases outside gene matches: 9. The germline V gene encodes CDR1 LNHDA and CDR2 SQIVND (reference sequence). The DNA of the CDR3 is TGTGCCAGTAACCACAGGGGGGCGACTAATCAGCCCCAGCATTTT. Translated, it gives CASNHRGATNQPQHF.

The chain recombines TRBV27 with TRBJ2-2, with 11 bases identical to TRBD2. The V segment lost 7 bases and the J segment 6 bases; nucleotides outside the gene matches: 7. Germline CDR1 is MNHEY and CDR2 is SMNVEV (reference sequence). The CDR3 is 15 residues long. The CDR3 DNA reads TGTGCCAGCAAACGTAGCGGGAGGGCACCCGGGGAGCTGTTTTTT. It translates to CASKRSGRAPGELFF.

V is TRBV7-2 and J is TRBJ2-7, with TRBD2 matching over 10 bases. Germline V gene lookup returns CDR1 SGHTA and CDR2 FQGNSA. The junction had 3 bases not matched to a gene; V was cut back by 2 bases and J by 5 bases. The CDR3 extends over 14 amino acids. In DNA, the CDR3 is TGTGCCAGCAGCTTAACTAGCGGGATCCACGAGCAGTACTTC. The encoded protein is CASSLTSGIHEQYF.

V and J are TRBV19 and TRBJ1-1; unclear D gene. V lost 10 bases and J lost 4, with 16 bases in between. Germline CDR1 LNHDA, CDR2 SQIVND (reference sequence). The CDR3 sequence is 13 residues long. The DNA for the CDR3 is TGTGCCACCCAAGTTCGGGTTAGCACTGAAGCTTTCTTT. Protein product: CATQVRVSTEAFF.

J is TRBJ2-7 and V is TRBV2; TRBD1 aligns across 8 bases. The length of the CDR3 is 16 residues. Germline CDR1 is SNHLY and CDR2 is FYNNEI. V shed 6 bases, J shed 0 bases, and the junction held 10 bases outside the gene matches. CDR3 sequence reads: CASSQGDRFSSYEQYF. The CDR3 nucleotides read TGTGCCAGCAGCCAAGGGGACAGGTTTAGCTCCTACGAGCAGTACTTC.

The V call is TRBV28, the J call TRBJ2-5, with 9 bases aligning to TRBD2. CDR3 size: 16 residues. Losses at the gene ends were 5 bases for V and 0 bases for J; bases not matched to a gene: 7. CDR1 and CDR2 from the germline V gene are MDHEN and SYDVKM. Here the CDR3 reads CASSGVTSGYQETQYF. CDR3 coding DNA: TGTGCCAGCAGTGGGGTTACTAGCGGGTACCAAGAGACCCAGTACTTC. Complete variable domain (other parts from reference TRBV28 and TRBJ2-5): DVKVTQSSRYLVKRTGEKVFLECVQDMDHENMFWYRQDPGLGLRLIYFSYDVKMKEKGDIPEGYSVSREKKERFSLILESASTNQTSMYLCASSGVTSGYQETQYFGPGTRLLVL.

CDR3: CASSLVVGGYTEAFF. In DNA form, the CDR3 reads TGTGCCAGCAGCTTAGTGGTTGGGGGCTACACTGAAGCTTTCTTT. The chain is built from TRBV7-9 and TRBJ1-1; possible D gene TRBD1, 6 bases. V shed 1 base and J shed 3 bases, with 12 bases lying between them. Looked up from germline, CDR1 is SEHNR and CDR2 is FQNEAQ (reference sequence). This CDR3 has 15 amino acids.

The chain is built from TRBV12-3 or TRBV12-4 and TRBJ1-5; no firm D call. The CDR3 has 12 amino acids. Trimming cost V 3 bases and J 5 bases, with 5 bases left between them. Written as DNA, the CDR3 is TGTGCCAGCAGTTTCTTAGATCAGCCCCAGCATTTT. It specifies CASSFLDQPQHF.

The chain has TRBV20-1 and TRBJ2-4; D call uncertain. This CDR3 comprises 13 residues. In germline, CDR1 is DFQATT, CDR2 SNEGSKA (reference sequence). Trimming took off 3 bases at V and 7 bases at J, with 13 bases between the two ends. The chain's CDR3 is CSASVRFSNIQYF. The CDR3 nucleotides are TGCAGTGCTAGTGTGAGGTTTTCGAACATTCAGTACTTC.

This clone was counted between two and nine times. The CDR3 DNA is TGTGCCATCAGTGGCCAGGACAATCAGCCCCAGCATTTT. This sequence encodes CAISGQDNQPQHF. The V and J genes are TRBV10-3 and TRBJ1-5; D gene ambiguous. Trimming left V 4 bases short and J 3 bases short, with 7 bases between. CDR1 and CDR2 from the germline V gene are ENHRY and SYGVKD. CDR3 length: 13 residues.

The chain joins TRBV10-3 to TRBJ2-1; 7 bases line up with TRBD2. With 11 bases clipped from V and 8 bases from J, the junction kept 12 bases outside the gene matches. The CDR3 contains 13 residues. From germline, CDR1 is ENHRY and CDR2 SYGVKD. The DNA for the CDR3 is TGTGCCGTCCGGAGGGAGGGCCCCGATGAGCAGTTCTTC. Its translation: CAVRREGPDEQFF.

V and J are TRBV30 and TRBJ2-7; D uncertain. Trimming cost V 4 bases and J 0 bases, with 16 bases left between them. The germline CDR1 and CDR2 sequences are GTSNPN and SVGIG (reference sequence). The CDR3 totals 15 residues. The CDR3 region has the DNA TGTGCCTGGAAGCGTTCCTTCGGATACTCCTACGAGCAGTACTTC. Protein sequence: CAWKRSFGYSYEQYF.

The rearrangement joins TRBV5-1 to TRBJ2-6; 11 nucleotides line up with TRBD2. Germline-derived CDR1 and CDR2 are SGHRS and YFSETQ. The CDR3 spans 19 residues. Trimming at V came to 3 bases and at J to 0 bases, leaving 8 bases not matched to a gene. The CDR3 reads CASSSSGTSGASGANVLTF. CDR3 in DNA: TGCGCCAGCAGCTCCTCCGGGACTAGCGGAGCCTCTGGGGCCAACGTCCTGACTTTC.

CDR3 residues: CASSFIQSNYGYTF. CDR3 DNA sequence: TGCGCCAGCAGTTTTATACAGTCGAACTATGGCTACACCTTC. The genes are TRBV10-2 and TRBJ1-2; D is uncertain. V gave up 5 bases and J gave up 2 bases, with 12 bases separating them. In germline, CDR1 is WSHSY, CDR2 SAAADI. The CDR3 runs to 14 residues.

The chain links TRBV27 to TRBJ1-1; the D gene is possibly TRBD1 (6 bases). The CDR3 extends over 14 amino acids. Germline loops: CDR1 MNHEY, CDR2 SMNVEV (reference sequence). V lost 5 bases and J lost 0, with 10 bases in between. CDR3 in amino acids: CASSQGHMNTEAFF. In DNA, the CDR3 is TGTGCCAGCAGTCAGGGACATATGAACACTGAAGCTTTCTTT.

This clone was detected once. This chain uses TRBV14 with TRBJ2-1; TRBD1 might be the D (6 bases). Trimming removed 0 bases at V and 4 bases at J, with 10 bases between. The CDR3 spans 15 residues. Germline V gives CDR1 SGHDN, CDR2 FVKESK. The CDR3 bases are TGTGCCAGCAGCCAAGACAGGGGCAAGTACAATGAGCAGTTCTTC. Translating it yields CASSQDRGKYNEQFF.